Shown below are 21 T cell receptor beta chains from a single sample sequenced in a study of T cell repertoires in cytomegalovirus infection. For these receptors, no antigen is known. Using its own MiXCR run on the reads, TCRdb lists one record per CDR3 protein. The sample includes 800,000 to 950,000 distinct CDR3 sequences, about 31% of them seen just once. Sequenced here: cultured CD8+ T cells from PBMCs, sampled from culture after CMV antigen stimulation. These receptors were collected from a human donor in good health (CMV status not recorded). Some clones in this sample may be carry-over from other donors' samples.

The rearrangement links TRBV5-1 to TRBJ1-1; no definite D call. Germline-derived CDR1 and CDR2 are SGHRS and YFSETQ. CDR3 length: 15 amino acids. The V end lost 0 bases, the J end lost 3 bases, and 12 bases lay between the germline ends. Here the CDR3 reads CASSLVAVSDTEAFF. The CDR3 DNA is TGCGCCAGCAGCTTGGTCGCGGTATCGGACACTGAAGCTTTCTTT.

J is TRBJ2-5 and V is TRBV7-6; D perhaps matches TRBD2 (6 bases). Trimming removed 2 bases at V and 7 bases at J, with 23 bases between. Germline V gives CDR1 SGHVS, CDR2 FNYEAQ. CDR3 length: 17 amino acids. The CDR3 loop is CASSLRKIGGAWGTQYF. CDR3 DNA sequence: TGTGCCAGCAGCTTACGGAAGATCGGGGGAGCGTGGGGGACCCAGTACTTC.

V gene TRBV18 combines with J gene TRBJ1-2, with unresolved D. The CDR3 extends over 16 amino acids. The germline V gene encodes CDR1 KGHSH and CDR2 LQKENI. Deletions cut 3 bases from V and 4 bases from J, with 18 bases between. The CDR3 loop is CASSPIRTGLGYGYTF. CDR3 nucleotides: TGTGCCAGCTCACCGATCCGGACGGGTTTAGGCTATGGCTACACCTTC.

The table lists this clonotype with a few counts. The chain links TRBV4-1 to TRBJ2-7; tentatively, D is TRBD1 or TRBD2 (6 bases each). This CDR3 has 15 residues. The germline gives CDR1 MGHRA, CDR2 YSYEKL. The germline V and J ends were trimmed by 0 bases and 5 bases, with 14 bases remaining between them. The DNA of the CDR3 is TGCGCCAGCAGCCAAGAGGGGGGCCGACCGGACGAGCAGTACTTC. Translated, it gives CASSQEGGRPDEQYF.

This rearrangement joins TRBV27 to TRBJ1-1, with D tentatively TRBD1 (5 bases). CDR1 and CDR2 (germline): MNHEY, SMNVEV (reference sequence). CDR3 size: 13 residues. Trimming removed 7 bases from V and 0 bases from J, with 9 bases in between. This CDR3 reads CASKPGLNTEAFF. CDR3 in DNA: TGTGCCAGCAAACCAGGGTTGAACACTGAAGCTTTCTTT.

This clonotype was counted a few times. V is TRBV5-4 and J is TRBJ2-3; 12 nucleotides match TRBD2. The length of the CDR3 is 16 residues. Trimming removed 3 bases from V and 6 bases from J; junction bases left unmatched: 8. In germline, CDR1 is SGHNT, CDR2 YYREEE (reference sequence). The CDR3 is CASSSLLAGGMDTQYF. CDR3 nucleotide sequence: TGTGCCAGCAGCTCCCTTCTAGCGGGGGGGATGGATACGCAGTATTTT.

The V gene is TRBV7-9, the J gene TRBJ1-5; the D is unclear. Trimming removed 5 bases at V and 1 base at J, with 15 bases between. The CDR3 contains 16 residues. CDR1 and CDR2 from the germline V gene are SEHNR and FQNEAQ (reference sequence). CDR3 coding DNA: TGTGCCAGCAGCCCCCCGACTGACCTAAGCAATCAGCCCCAGCATTTT. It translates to CASSPPTDLSNQPQHF.

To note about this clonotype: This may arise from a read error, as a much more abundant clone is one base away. The CDR3 protein is CASSLAGRGNYEQFF. The CDR3 nucleotides are TGTGCCAGCAGCTTAGCAGGCAGGGGGAATTACGAGCAGTTCTTC. This chain joins TRBV7-8 and TRBJ2-7; 7 bases agree with TRBD1. Gene TRBJ2-1 matches the end of the DNA better, so the J call may be wrong. Germline values: CDR1 SGHVS, CDR2 FQNEAQ. The CDR3 spans 15 residues.

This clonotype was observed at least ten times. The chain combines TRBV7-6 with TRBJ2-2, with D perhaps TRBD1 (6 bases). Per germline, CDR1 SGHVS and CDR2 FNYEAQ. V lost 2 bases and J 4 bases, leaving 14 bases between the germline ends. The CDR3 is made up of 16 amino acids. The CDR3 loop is CASSLSSQGTTGELFF. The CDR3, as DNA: TGTGCCAGCAGCTTATCCTCACAGGGAACCACCGGGGAGCTGTTTTTT.

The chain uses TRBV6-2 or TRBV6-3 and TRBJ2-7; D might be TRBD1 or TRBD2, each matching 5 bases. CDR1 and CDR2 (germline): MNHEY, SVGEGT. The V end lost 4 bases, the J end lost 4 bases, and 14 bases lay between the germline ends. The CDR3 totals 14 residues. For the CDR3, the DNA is TGTGCCAGCAGTTCTGGGGGATCGGTTTACGAGCAGTACTTC. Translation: CASSSGGSVYEQYF.

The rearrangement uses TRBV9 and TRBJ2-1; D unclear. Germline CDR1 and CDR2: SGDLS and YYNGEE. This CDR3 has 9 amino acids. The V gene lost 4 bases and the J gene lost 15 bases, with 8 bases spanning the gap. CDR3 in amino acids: CASSPLAFF. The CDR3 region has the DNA TGTGCCAGCAGCCCCCTGGCGTTCTTC.

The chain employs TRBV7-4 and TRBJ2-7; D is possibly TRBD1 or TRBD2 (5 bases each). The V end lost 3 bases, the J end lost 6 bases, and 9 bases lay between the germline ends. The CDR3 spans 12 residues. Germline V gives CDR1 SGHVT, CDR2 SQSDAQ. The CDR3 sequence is CASSLRDGEQYV. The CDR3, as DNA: TGTGCCAGCAGCTTGAGGGACGGCGAGCAGTACGTC.

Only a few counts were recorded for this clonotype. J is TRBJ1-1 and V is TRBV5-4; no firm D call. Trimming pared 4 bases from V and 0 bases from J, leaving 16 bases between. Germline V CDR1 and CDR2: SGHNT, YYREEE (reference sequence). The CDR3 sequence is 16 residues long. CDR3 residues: CASSHPVEVMNTEAFF. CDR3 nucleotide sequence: TGTGCCAGCAGCCACCCGGTAGAGGTCATGAACACTGAAGCTTTCTTT.

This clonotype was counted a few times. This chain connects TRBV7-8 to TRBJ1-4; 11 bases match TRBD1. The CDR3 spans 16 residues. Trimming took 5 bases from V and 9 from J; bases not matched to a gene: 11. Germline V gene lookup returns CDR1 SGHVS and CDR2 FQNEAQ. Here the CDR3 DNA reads TGTGCCAGCAGCCAGAAAGGGACAGGGGGTTTCAAAAAACTGTTTTTT. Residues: CASSQKGTGGFKKLFF.

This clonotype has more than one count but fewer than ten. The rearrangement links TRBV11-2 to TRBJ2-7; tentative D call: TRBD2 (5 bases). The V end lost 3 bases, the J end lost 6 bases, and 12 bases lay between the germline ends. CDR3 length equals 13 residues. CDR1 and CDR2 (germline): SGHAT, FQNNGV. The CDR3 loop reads CASSLSGGREQYV. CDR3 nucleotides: TGTGCCAGCAGCTTGAGCGGTGGACGCGAGCAGTACGTC.

The CDR3 spells CASSPTGYGQPQHF. The CDR3 coding sequence is TGTGCCAGCAGTCCTACAGGGTACGGACAGCCCCAGCATTTT. The chain combines TRBV6-2 or TRBV6-3 with TRBJ1-5; TRBD1 might be the D (6 bases). The germline V and J ends were trimmed by 5 bases and 7 bases, with 15 bases remaining between them. Germline CDR1 MNHEY, CDR2 SVGEGT. The CDR3 covers 14 residues.

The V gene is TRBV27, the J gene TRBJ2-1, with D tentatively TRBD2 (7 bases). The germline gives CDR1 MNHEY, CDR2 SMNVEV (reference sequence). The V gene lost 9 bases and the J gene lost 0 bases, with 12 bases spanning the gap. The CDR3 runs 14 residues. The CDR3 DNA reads TGTGCCAGTGGGAGGGGGAACTCCTACAATGAGCAGTTCTTC. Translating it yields CASGRGNSYNEQFF.

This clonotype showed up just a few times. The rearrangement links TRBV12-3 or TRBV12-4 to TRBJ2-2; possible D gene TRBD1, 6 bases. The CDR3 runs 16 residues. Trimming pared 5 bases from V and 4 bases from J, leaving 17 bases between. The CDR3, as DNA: TGTGCCAGCAGTCCCTTCAGGGGCCGAGTCACCGGGGAGCTGTTTTTT. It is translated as CASSPFRGRVTGELFF.

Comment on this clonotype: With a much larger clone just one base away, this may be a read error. The CDR3 reads CASSLWGYEQYV. CDR3 bases: TGTGCCAGCAGCTTATGGGGCTACGAGCAGTACGTC. The chain carries TRBV7-9 and TRBJ2-7; D call uncertain. Per the germline V gene, CDR1 is SEHNR and CDR2 is FQNEAQ (reference sequence). V was cut by 2 bases and J by 3 bases, with 5 bases left in between. This CDR3 spans 12 amino acids.

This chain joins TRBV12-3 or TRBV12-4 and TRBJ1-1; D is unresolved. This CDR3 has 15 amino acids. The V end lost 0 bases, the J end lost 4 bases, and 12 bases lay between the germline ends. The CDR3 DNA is TGTGCCAGCAGTTTAGCGACGGGGATGGGCACTGAAGCTTTCTTT. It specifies CASSLATGMGTEAFF.

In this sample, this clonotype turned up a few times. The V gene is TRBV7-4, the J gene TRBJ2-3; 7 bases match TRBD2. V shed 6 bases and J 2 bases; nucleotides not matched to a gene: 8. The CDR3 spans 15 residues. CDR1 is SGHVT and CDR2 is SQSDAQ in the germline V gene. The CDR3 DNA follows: TGTGCCAGCAGGGTTAGGCGGGGGATCACAGATACGCAGTATTTT. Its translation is CASRVRRGITDTQYF. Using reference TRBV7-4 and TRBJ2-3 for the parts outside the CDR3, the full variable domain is GAGVSQSPRYKVAKRGRDVALRCDSISGHVTLYWYRQTLGQGSEVLTYSQSDAQRDKSGRPSGRFSAERPERSVSTLKIQRTEQGDSAVYLCASRVRRGITDTQYFGPGTRLTVL.